The 5 T cell receptor beta chains below come from one sample, sequenced in a study of cytomegalovirus exposure and HLA in healthy donors. Researchers ran the PCR with 60 Vbeta and 13 Jbeta primers. Data came from immunoSEQ multiplex PCR; TCRdb stores just in-frame clones and leaves some out. The sample has more than 95,000 clones, approximately 72% seen once. The sequenced material came from PBMCs. Receptor source: a woman in her 70s in good health and CMV-seropositive.

The chain joins TRBV6-5 to TRBJ2-7, with 7 bases fitting TRBD1. The ends lost 2 bases at V and 5 bases at J; junction bases unmatched: 9. Germline V lookup: CDR1 MNHEY, CDR2 SVGAGI. The CDR3 runs 15 residues. The CDR3 protein is CASSYDPTGVHEQYF. The CDR3 DNA is TGTGCCAGCAGTTACGATCCAACAGGGGTACACGAGCAGTACTTC.

This clone showed up just once. This chain joins TRBV10-3 and TRBJ2-7; TRBD1 aligns across 10 bases. The germline V gene has CDR1 ENHRY and CDR2 SYGVKD. The ends lost 10 bases at V and 2 bases at J; junction bases unmatched: 8. The CDR3 spans 14 residues. CDR3 loop: CATSSGTGAYEQYF. The DNA of the CDR3 is TGTGCCACATCTTCCGGGACAGGGGCCTACGAGCAGTACTTC.

The V gene is TRBV5-1, the J gene TRBJ1-5, with 10 positions matching TRBD1. V trimming: 5 bases; J trimming: 6 bases; junction bases outside the gene matches: 8. This CDR3 has 15 residues. Germline CDR1 is SGHRS and CDR2 is YFSETQ. CDR3 nucleotide sequence: TGCGCCAGCAGACCCGGGACAGGGGAAGGTCAGCCCCAGCATTTT. It encodes CASRPGTGEGQPQHF.

The rearrangement joins TRBV7-3 to TRBJ1-2; 7 positions agree with TRBD1. This CDR3 spans 13 amino acids. V trimming: 5 bases; J trimming: 10 bases; junction bases outside the gene matches: 10. Germline loops: CDR1 SGHTA, CDR2 FQGTGA. CDR3 sequence: CASSTYSGTDYTF. The CDR3 DNA follows: TGTGCCAGCAGCACCTATTCCGGGACAGACTACACCTTC.

This clone was found a few times. The CDR3 DNA reads as TGTGCCATCAGTGAGTCTCCAGCGGGGGCCCTAATCTACAATGAGCAGTTCTTC. It yields the protein CAISESPAGALIYNEQFF. This chain connects TRBV10-3 to TRBJ2-1; 8 positions match TRBD2. V gave up 0 bases and J gave up 3 bases; unmatched junction bases: 10. Per the germline V gene, CDR1 is ENHRY and CDR2 is SYGVKD. The CDR3 contains 18 residues.